This TCR beta chain was sequenced for a study of cytotoxic CD8 clonotypes in ibrutinib-treated CLL (dated by TCRdb to the early 2020s). General notes on the study: The cohort was composed of under 12 relapsed/refractory and around 15 treatment-naive patients; IGHV unmutated status was identified in some 17 patients. Responses were partial in 25 or so patients and complete in 2; after median around 66 months follow-up, some 14 stayed in remission and approximately 12 progressed. Samples averaged about 260,000 productive templates and some 91,000 productive rearrangements. Cryopreserved peripheral blood mononuclear cells were obtained before treatment, at response, and at either sustained remission or disease progression. Patients were still on ibrutinib when every remission and progressive disease sample was collected. Response samples were obtained after a median of 12 months of treatment, with a range of about 6 to 36 months. Of the 86 people in the trial, around 26 had longitudinal samples available. Findings and caveats that apply to the study as a whole: Clonality rose at ibrutinib response, remained stable during sustained remission, and dropped back toward baseline at progression. Public clonotypes were rare and either shrank or stayed stable during treatment, and the rise in clonality at ibrutinib response reflected expansion of private clonotypes. Baseline clonality was found to be higher than that of age-matched healthy donors and was strongly correlated with circulating CD8+ T-cell counts. Sustained-remission and progressing patients did not have matched sampling times, and lymph node repertoires were not examined.

Note on this clone: Its antigen is unknown. No base quality information exists; no much larger clone differs at one position.

Each clonotype received, on average, 10x coverage in deep resolution sequencing performed on a MiSeq, where the target depth lay between 1 in 1 million and 1 in 200,000 T cells. The immunoSEQ hsTCRB Kit was used to generate the TCR beta libraries. The source study handled its data this way. Data were analyzed with ImmunoSEQ Data Assistant and ImmunoSEQ Analyzer, with V, D and J genes assigned per IMGT definitions. Clonality, which ranges from 0 to 1, was calculated as one minus the normalized Shannon entropy of productive rearrangement frequencies. Only overrepresented clonotypes making up at least 0.05% of each patient's repertoire were included in the public clonotype analysis. Approximately 13 age-matched healthy donor repertoires from immuneACCESS served as clonality controls. TCRdb took this table from immuneACCESS and kept in-frame rearrangements with V and J called. Such tables lack part of the clones; where checked against another copy, unresolved V genes explain under half of the gap, and the rest is unexplained. D and trimming were read from the DNA, whereas the V and J calls and clone size are those reported in that table. Recorded for this sample are roughly 160,000 clones; under 85% of them occurred a single time. Together, the top ten hold 3.5% to 5.5% of the sample.

In the paper's terms, the time point label means: approximately 25 months on ibrutinib. Roughly 2 micrograms of genomic DNA were extracted from cryopreserved PBMCs for TCR beta library preparation. High-throughput TCR beta sequencing was performed on longitudinal blood samples from CLL patients receiving ibrutinib monotherapy. The patients took part in an open-label, single-center phase 2 trial of ibrutinib monotherapy. Looking up the germline V gene yields CDR1 MDHEN and CDR2 SYDVKM. The CDR3 holds 14 amino acids from the cysteine to the phenylalanine. Solely the CDR3 DNA is kept, with 42 bases framed from the first base. V lost 6 bases and J lost 6 bases; the stretch between them is 15 bases long.

The source was PBMCs, collected after 24 months of ibrutinib treatment. The receptor was derived from a human donor with chronic lymphocytic leukemia. In this chain, TRBV28 is recombined with TRBJ1-5; tentative D gene TRBD1, with 5 bases matching. For the CDR3, the sequence is CASSLREPSQPQHF. Read as DNA, the sequence is TGTGCCAGCAGCCTCAGGGAGCCAAGTCAGCCCCAGCATTTT.